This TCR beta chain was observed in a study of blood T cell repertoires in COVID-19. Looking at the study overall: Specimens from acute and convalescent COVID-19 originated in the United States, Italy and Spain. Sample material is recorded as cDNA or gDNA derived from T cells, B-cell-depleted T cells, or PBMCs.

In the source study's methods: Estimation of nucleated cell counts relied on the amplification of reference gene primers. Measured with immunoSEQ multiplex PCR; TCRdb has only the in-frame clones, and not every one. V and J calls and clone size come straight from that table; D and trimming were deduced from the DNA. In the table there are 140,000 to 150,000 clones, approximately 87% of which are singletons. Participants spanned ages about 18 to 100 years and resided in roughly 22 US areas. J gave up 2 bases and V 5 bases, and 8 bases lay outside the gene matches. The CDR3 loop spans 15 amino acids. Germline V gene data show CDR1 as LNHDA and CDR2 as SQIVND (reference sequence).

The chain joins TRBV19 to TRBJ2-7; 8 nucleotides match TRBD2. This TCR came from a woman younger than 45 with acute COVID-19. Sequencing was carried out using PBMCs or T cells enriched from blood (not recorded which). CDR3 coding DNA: TGTGCCAGTAGTTATCGCCCTAGCGGGCCCTACGAGCAGTACTTC. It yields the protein CASSYRPSGPYEQYF.